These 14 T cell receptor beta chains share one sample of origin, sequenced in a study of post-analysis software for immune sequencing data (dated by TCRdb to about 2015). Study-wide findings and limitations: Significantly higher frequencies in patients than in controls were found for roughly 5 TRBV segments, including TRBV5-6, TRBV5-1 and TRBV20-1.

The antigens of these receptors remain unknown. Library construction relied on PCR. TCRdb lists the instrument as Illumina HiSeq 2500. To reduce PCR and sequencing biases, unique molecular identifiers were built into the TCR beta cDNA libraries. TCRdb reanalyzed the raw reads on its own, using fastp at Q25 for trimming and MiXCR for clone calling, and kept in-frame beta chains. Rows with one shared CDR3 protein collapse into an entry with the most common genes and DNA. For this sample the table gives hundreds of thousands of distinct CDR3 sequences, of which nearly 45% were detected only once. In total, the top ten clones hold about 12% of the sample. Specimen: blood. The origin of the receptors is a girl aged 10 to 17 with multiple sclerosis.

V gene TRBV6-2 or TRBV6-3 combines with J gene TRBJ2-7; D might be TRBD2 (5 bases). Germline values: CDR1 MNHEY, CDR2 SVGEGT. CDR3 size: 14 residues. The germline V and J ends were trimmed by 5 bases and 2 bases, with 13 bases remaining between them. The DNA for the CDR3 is TGTGCCAGCAGTGGAGGACCGACTACCTACGAGCAGTACTTC. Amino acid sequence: CASSGGPTTYEQYF.

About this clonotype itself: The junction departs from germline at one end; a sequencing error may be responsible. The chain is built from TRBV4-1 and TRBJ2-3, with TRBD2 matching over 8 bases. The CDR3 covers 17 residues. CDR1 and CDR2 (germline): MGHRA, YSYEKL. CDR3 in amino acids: CASSQDPPRTSTDTRYF. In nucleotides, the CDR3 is TGCGCCAGCAGCCAAGATCCACCCCGGACTAGCACAGATACGCGGTATTTT.

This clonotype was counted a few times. The DNA of the CDR3 is TGTGCCAGCAGCTTAGCCGCCACGGGGCGAGAGACCCAGTACTTC. This encodes CASSLAATGRETQYF. V and J are TRBV7-3 and TRBJ2-5; D is perhaps TRBD1 or TRBD2 (5 bases each). Germline assignment: CDR1 SGHTA and CDR2 FQGTGA. Between the trimmed V and J ends, which lost 2 bases and 4 bases, there was a span of 14 bases. The CDR3 is 15 residues long. Complete variable domain (other parts from reference TRBV7-3 and TRBJ2-5): GAGVSQTPSNKVTEKGKYVELRCDPISGHTALYWYRQSLGQGPEFLIYFQGTGAADDSGLPNDRFFAVRPEGSVSTLKIQRTERGDSAVYLCASSLAATGRETQYFGPGTRLLVL.

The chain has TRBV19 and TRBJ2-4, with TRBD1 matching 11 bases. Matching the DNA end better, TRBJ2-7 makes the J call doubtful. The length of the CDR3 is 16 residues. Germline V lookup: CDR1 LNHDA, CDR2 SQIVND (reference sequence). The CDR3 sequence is CASSISGQGAPDEQYF. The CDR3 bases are TGTGCCAGTAGTATATCCGGACAGGGGGCGCCTGACGAGCAGTACTTC.

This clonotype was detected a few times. CDR3 residues: CASSQESLAGGYNEQFF. DNA of the CDR3: TGTGCCAGCAGCCAAGAGTCCCTAGCGGGAGGGTACAATGAGCAGTTCTTC. This chain connects TRBV3-1 to TRBJ2-1; 12 nucleotides line up with TRBD2. The germline V gene encodes CDR1 LGHDT and CDR2 YNNKEL (reference sequence). CDR3 length: 17 residues. V shed 0 bases and J 4 bases; nucleotides not matched to a gene: 4.

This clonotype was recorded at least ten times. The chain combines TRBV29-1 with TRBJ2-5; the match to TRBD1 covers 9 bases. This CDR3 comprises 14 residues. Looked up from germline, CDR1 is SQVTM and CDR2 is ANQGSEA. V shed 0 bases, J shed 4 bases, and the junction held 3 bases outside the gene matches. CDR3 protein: CSVEDRTGVETQYF. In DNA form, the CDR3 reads TGCAGCGTTGAAGATCGGACAGGGGTAGAGACCCAGTACTTC.

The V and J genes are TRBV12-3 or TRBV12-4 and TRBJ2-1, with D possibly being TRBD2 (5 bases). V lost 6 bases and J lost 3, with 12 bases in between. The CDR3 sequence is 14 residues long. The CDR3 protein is CASRPGLLYNEQFF. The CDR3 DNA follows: TGTGCCAGCAGACCCGGACTTCTCTACAATGAGCAGTTCTTC.

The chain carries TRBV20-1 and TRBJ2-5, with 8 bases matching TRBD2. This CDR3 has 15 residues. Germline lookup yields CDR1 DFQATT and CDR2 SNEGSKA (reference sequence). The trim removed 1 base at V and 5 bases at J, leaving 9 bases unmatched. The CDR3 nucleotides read TGCAGTGCTAGAGGGCTAGCGGGCTTCGGGGAGACCCAGTACTTC. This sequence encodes CSARGLAGFGETQYF.

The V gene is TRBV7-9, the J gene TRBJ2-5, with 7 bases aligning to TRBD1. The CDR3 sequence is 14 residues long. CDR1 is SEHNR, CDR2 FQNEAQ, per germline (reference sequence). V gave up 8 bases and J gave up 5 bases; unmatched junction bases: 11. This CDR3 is CASRHTGVMETQYF. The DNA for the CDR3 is TGTGCCAGCCGGCACACAGGGGTTATGGAGACCCAGTACTTC. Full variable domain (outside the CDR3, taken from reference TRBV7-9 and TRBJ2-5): DTGVSQNPRHKITKRGQNVTFRCDPISEHNRLYWYRQTLGQGPEFLTYFQNEAQLEKSRLLSDRFSAERPKGSFSTLEIQRTEQGDSAMYLCASRHTGVMETQYFGPGTRLLVL.

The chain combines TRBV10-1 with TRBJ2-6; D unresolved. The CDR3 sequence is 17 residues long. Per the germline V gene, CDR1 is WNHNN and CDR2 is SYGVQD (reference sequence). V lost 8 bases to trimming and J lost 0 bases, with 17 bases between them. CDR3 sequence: CASCKGRASSGANVLTF. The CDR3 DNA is TGCGCCAGCTGTAAAGGACGAGCGAGCTCTGGGGCCAACGTCCTGACTTTC.

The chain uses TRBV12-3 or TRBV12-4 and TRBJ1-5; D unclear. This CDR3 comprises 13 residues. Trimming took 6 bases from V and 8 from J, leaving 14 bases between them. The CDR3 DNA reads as TGTGCCAGCAGCTTTAGCCCCGGGGAGCCCCAGCATTTT. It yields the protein CASSFSPGEPQHF.

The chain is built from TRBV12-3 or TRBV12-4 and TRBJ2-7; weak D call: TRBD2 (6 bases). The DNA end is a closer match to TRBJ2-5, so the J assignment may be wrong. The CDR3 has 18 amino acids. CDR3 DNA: TGTGCCAGCAGTTCTGGACTAATCCTTGGTGCCGGTCAAGAGACCCAGTACTTC. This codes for CASSSGLILGAGQETQYF.

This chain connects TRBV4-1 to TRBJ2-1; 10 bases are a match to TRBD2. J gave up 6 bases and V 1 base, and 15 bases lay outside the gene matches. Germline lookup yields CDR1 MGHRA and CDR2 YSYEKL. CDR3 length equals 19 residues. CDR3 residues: CASSQVWSGRASSINEQFF. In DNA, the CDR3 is TGCGCCAGCAGCCAAGTCTGGAGCGGGAGGGCATCTTCCATCAATGAGCAGTTCTTC.

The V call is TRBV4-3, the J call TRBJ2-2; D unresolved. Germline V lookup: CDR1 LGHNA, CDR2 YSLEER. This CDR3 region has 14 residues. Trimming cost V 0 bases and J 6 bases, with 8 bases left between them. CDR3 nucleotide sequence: TGCGCCAGCAGCCAAGATCCGGAAGCCGGGGAGCTGTTTTTT. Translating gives CASSQDPEAGELFF.